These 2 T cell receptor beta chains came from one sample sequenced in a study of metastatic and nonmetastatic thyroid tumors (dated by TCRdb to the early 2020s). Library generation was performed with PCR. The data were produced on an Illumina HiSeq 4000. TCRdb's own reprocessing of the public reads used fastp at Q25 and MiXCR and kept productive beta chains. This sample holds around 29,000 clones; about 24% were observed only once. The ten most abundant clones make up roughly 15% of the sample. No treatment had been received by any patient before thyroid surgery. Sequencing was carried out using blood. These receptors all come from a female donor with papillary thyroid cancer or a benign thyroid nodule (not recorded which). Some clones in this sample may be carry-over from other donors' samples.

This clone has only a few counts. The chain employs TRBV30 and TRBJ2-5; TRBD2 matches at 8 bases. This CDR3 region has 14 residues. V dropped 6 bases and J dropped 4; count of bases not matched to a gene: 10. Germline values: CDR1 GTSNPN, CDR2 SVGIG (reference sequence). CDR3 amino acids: CACTDGREGETQYF. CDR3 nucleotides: TGTGCCTGTACCGACGGGAGGGAGGGAGAGACCCAGTACTTC.

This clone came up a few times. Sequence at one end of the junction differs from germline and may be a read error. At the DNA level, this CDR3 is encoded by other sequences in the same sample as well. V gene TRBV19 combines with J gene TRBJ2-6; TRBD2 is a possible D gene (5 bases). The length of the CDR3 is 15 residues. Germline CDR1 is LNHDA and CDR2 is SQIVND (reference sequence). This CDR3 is CASSIGRPPANVLTF. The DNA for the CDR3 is TGTGCCAGCAGTATAGGGAGACCACCTGCCAACGTCCTGACTTTC.